This T cell receptor (beta chain) was identified in a study of cytomegalovirus exposure and HLA in healthy donors. Across the whole study: The 130 or so validation repertoires and the 666 first-cohort repertoires shared a platform, a later analysis reported. Overall study findings and caveats: Confirmation was obtained in vitro that three CMV-associated chains are specific for CMV antigens.

As to this clone: Its antigen is unknown.

In germline, CDR1 is KGHSH, CDR2 LQKENI. The CDR3 consists of 17 residues. With 5 bases removed from V and 1 base from J, the gap between germline ends came to 20 bases. Sequencing was performed with immunoSEQ multiplex PCR; in TCRdb, only in-frame clones are kept and a portion is missing. The sample yields 120,000 or so clones, 86% seen once. The genes are TRBV18 and TRBJ1-1; tentatively, D is TRBD1 (5 bases). The sequenced sample consisted of PBMCs. This sequence originates from a young man in good health and CMV-seronegative. The CDR3 coding sequence is TGTGCCAGCTCAGTGGGCCCACCGATACAGGCGAACACTGAAGCTTTCTTT. Its translation is CASSVGPPIQANTEAFF.